These T cell receptor beta chains were read from a single sample in a study of cytomegalovirus exposure and HLA in healthy donors. The data were produced by immunoSEQ multiplex PCR, yet TCRdb's version contains in-frame clones alone and is incomplete. The table shows under 70,000 clones, with around two thirds occurring only once. The sequencing sample was made of PBMCs. The receptors here all came from a woman aged 55 to 70 in good health and CMV-seropositive. Both conserved end residues are part of each CDR3. The D gene is left open where the match is weak. Only some rows state a clone size, as once, few, many or a class for expanded clones.

TRBV5-8	14	TRBJ2-7	-	-	TGTGCCAGCAGCTTGGGACAGCTTCTGGGCGAGCAGTACTTC	CASSLGQLLGEQYF
TRBV19	14	TRBJ1-1	few	-	TGTGCCAGTAGACCGGGTCCCTCATGGAGTGAAGCTTTCTTT	CASRPGPSWSEAFF
TRBV4-3	18	TRBJ2-1	-	TRBD2	TGCGCCAGCAGCCAAGAACCCGGGGGTAGCGGGGTCTACAATGAGCAGTTCTTC	CASSQEPGGSGVYNEQFF
TRBV6-6	15	TRBJ2-1	-	-	TGTGCCAGCAGTTCAGGGTCCCTAGGATACAATGAGCAGTTCTTC	CASSSGSLGYNEQFF
TRBV9	15	TRBJ2-7	once	-	TGTGCCAGCAGCGAGGGGGACGGCTACTATTACGAGCAGTACTTC	CASSEGDGYYYEQYF
TRBV2	15	TRBJ2-2	-	TRBD2	TGTGCCAGCAAGGGGCTAGCGGCGAACACCGGGGAGCTGTTTTTT	CASKGLAANTGELFF
TRBV6-1	15	TRBJ2-1	-	-	TGTGCCAGCAGTGAATTAGGGGGACCCTACAATGAGCAGTTCTTC	CASSELGGPYNEQFF
TRBV14	17	TRBJ1-1	few	-	TGTGCCAGCAGCCAAGAACCCCACCGGGTCCTTGTCGGTCGAGCTTTCTTT	CASSQEPHRVLVGRAFF
TRBV27	14	TRBJ1-1	-	TRBD1	TGTGCCAGCAGTTGGACAGGGGAAAACACTGAAGCTTTCTTT	CASSWTGENTEAFF
TRBV27	15	TRBJ2-3	-	TRBD1	TGTGCCACCGGAGGGACAGGGGGTGATGGGGATACGCAGTATTTT	CATGGTGGDGDTQYF
TRBV30	14	TRBJ2-5	-	TRBD1	TGTGCCTGGAGCATTACAGGGGGCCGGGAGACCCAGTACTTC	CAWSITGGRETQYF
TRBV5-1	16	TRBJ2-5	-	TRBD1	TGCGCCAGCAGCTTGGATGGACAGGGGGGCCAAGAGACCCAGTACTTC	CASSLDGQGGQETQYF
TRBV7-2	15	TRBJ1-2	-	-	TGTGCCAGCAGCCCTGCAGGGGCGCCCGTCTATGGCTACACCTTC	CASSPAGAPVYGYTF
TRBV5-5	15	TRBJ1-2	-	-	TGCGCCAGCAGCCTTTCAAGGACAGTCTACTATGGCTACACCTTC	CASSLSRTVYYGYTF
TRBV9	14	TRBJ2-7	-	TRBD1	TGTGCCAGCAGCGTAAGGACAGGGTCCTACGAGCAGTACTTC	CASSVRTGSYEQYF
TRBV13	18	TRBJ1-1	-	-	TGTGCCAGCAGCCCCTCTAGGCGGTCACGGTACATGAACACTGAAGCTTTCTTT	CASSPSRRSRYMNTEAFF
TRBV4-1	18	TRBJ2-5	few	-	TGCGCCAGCAGCCCCCGACAGACCGGGACAAGTTTCCAAGAGACCCAGTACTTC	CASSPRQTGTSFQETQYF
TRBV6-5	13	TRBJ1-5	-	TRBD1	TGTGCCAGCGGGAGGGACAGGAATCAGCCCCAGCATTTT	CASGRDRNQPQHF
TRBV6-5	16	TRBJ2-6	-	-	TGTGCCAGCAGTTCCTTCTCAGGGTCTGGGGCCAACGTCCTGACTTTC	CASSSFSGSGANVLTF
TRBV9	15	TRBJ1-2	-	-	TGTGCCAGCAGCGTAGGTCCAGGGTCTAACTATGGCTACACCTTC	CASSVGPGSNYGYTF
TRBV6-5	13	TRBJ1-3	-	TRBD1	TGTGCCAGCAGGCCAGGGGGCCGAAACACCATATATTTT	CASRPGGRNTIYF
TRBV11-2	14	TRBJ1-1	-	-	TGTGCCAGCAGCTTAGGGGGGGTAGGCACTGAAGCTTTCTTT	CASSLGGVGTEAFF
TRBV6-5	14	TRBJ1-2	-	-	TGTGCCAGCAGCAGACCTGTAACAGGGTATGGCTACACCTTC	CASSRPVTGYGYTF
TRBV5-3	16	TRBJ2-7	-	-	TGTGCCAGAAGCCTCGGATCGGGACACCCCCCCTCGGGACAGTACTTC	CARSLGSGHPPSGQYF
TRBV7-2	15	TRBJ2-1	-	TRBD1	TGTGCCAGCAGCTTGGACAGGGAGTGGGGCAATGAGCAGTTCTTC	CASSLDREWGNEQFF
TRBV30	16	TRBJ2-1	few	-	TGTGCCTGGAGTGTATGGGAGTGGGGGGAGTACAATGAGCAGTTCTTC	CAWSVWEWGEYNEQFF
TRBV7-2	12	TRBJ1-2	-	-	TGTGCCAGCAGCTTAGAGCCCTATGGCTACACCTTC	CASSLEPYGYTF
TRBV4-3	17	TRBJ1-5	-	-	TGCGCCAGCAGCCAATCCCGCGGGGGAGGGGGCAATCAGCCCCAGCATTTT	CASSQSRGGGGNQPQHF
TRBV14	16	TRBJ2-1	-	TRBD1	TGTGCCAGCAGCTCTACAGGGGGTAGTTCCTACAATGAGCAGTTCTTC	CASSSTGGSSYNEQFF
TRBV6-6	16	TRBJ1-6	few	-	TGTGCCAGCGAAAAAAGAGGGAGCTCCTATAATTCACCCCTCCACTTT	CASEKRGSSYNSPLHF
TRBV7-7	13	TRBJ1-1	-	-	TGTGCCAGCAGCGAGGATCTAAACACTGAAGCTTTCTTT	CASSEDLNTEAFF
TRBV4-3	17	TRBJ1-3	many	TRBD1	TGCGCCAGCAGCCCCTACACTGGGACAGGACAAGGAAACACCATATATTTT	CASSPYTGTGQGNTIYF
TRBV5-1	14	TRBJ1-2	-	-	TGCGCCAGCAGACCGGGGACGGGGGACTATGGCTACACCTTC	CASRPGTGDYGYTF
TRBV4-1	15	TRBJ1-2	few	TRBD1	TGCGCCAGCAGCCAACCGGGACAGAAGGACTATGGCTACACCTTC	CASSQPGQKDYGYTF
TRBV10-3	14	TRBJ2-3	-	-	TGTGCCATCAGTGAGTTCTCTAGCACAGATACGCAGTATTTT	CAISEFSSTDTQYF
TRBV4-1	17	TRBJ2-5	once	-	TGCGCCAGCAGCCAACCTTCGGGACTCGCCCGCCAAGAGACCCAGTACTTC	CASSQPSGLARQETQYF